This TCR beta chain comes out of a study of T cell responses to AZD1222 COVID-19 vaccine. Clones were sequenced by immunoSEQ multiplex PCR, and TCRdb holds only the in-frame ones, with some missing. The sample has some 110,000 clones, approximately 83% seen once. The CDR3 is 15 amino acids. Per germline, CDR1 PRHDT and CDR2 FYEKMQ (reference sequence). Between the trimmed V and J ends, which lost 7 bases and 1 base, there was a span of 16 bases. The receptor comes from an adult in good health. The rearrangement uses TRBV13 and TRBJ1-2; D is unclear. The sample in question was peripheral blood, obtained on day 0 of MenACWY control vaccination. CDR3 in amino acids: CASTLYLGLNYGYTF. DNA of the CDR3: TGTGCCAGCACCCTATATTTGGGTCTTAACTATGGCTACACCTTC. Looking up the rest from reference TRBV13 and TRBJ1-2 gives the full variable domain: AAGVIQSPRHLIKEKRETATLKCYPIPRHDTVYWYQQGPGQDPQFLISFYEKMQSDKGSIPDRFSAQQFSDYHSELNMSSLELGDSALYFCASTLYLGLNYGYTFGSGTRLTVV.